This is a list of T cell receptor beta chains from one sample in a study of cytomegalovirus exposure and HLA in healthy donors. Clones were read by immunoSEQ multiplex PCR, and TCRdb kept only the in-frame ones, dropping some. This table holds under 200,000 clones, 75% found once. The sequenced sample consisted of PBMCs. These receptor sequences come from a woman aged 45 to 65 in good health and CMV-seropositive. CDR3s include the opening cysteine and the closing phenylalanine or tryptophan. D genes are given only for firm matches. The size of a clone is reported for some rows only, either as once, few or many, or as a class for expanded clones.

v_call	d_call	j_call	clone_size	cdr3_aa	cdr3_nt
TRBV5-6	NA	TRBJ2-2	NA	CASSFGRRGNTGELFF	TGTGCCAGCAGCTTTGGGAGACGGGGGAACACCGGGGAGCTGTTTTTT
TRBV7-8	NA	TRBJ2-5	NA	CASSYDRSQETQYF	TGTGCCAGCAGCTACGACAGGAGCCAAGAGACCCAGTACTTC
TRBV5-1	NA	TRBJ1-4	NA	CASSFLGSNEKLFF	TGCGCCAGCAGCTTCCTCGGTTCTAATGAAAAACTGTTTTTT
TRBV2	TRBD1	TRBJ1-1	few	CASSESPGQVEAFF	TGTGCCAGCAGTGAATCGCCGGGACAGGTTGAAGCTTTCTTT
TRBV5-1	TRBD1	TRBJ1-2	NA	CASSLLAGGVLGGYTF	TGCGCCAGCAGCTTGCTGGCAGGGGGAGTTCTTGGTGGCTACACCTTC
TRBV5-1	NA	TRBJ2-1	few	CASSLRPSNNEQFF	TGCGCCAGCAGCTTAAGGCCTAGTAACAATGAGCAGTTCTTC
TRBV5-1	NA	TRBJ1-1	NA	CASSRTLTDSGGTEAFF	TGCGCCAGCAGCCGAACTCTCACCGATTCGGGGGGCACTGAAGCTTTCTTT
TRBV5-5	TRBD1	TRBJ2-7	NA	CASSPGTATSYEQYF	TGTGCCAGCAGCCCAGGGACAGCAACGTCCTACGAGCAGTACTTC
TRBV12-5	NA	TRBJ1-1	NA	CASGTDKNTEAFF	TGTGCTAGTGGTACAGACAAGAACACTGAAGCTTTCTTT
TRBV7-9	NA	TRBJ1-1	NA	CASHDNRVVTEAFF	TGTGCCAGTCACGATAACAGGGTTGTTACTGAAGCTTTCTTT
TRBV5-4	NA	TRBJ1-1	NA	CASSEASRAFQNTEAFF	TGTGCCAGCAGCGAGGCGTCGAGGGCCTTTCAGAACACTGAAGCTTTCTTT
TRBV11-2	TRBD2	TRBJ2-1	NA	CASSVQAGDFVEQFF	TGTGCCAGCAGCGTCCAAGCGGGGGACTTTGTGGAGCAGTTCTTC
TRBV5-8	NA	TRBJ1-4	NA	CASSETGNRNEKLFF	TGTGCCAGCAGCGAGACCGGGAATCGTAATGAAAAACTGTTTTTT
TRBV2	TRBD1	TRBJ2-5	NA	CASSELGTGGKTQYF	TGTGCCAGCAGTGAACTGGGGACAGGGGGAAAGACCCAGTACTTC
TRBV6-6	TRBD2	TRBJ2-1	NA	CASSYATLAVEQFF	TGTGCCAGCAGTTACGCCACTCTAGCGGTTGAGCAGTTCTTC
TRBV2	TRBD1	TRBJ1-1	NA	CASSKQGHTEAFF	TGTGCCAGCAGTAAACAGGGGCACACTGAAGCTTTCTTT
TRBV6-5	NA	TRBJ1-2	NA	CASSYSGGETNYGYTF	TGTGCCAGCAGTTACTCGGGGGGGGAGACTAACTATGGCTACACCTTC
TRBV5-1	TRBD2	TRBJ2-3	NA	CASSSRGADTQYF	TGCGCCAGCAGCTCGCGGGGGGCAGATACGCAGTATTTT
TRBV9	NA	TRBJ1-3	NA	CASSVRDTVHSGNTIYF	TGTGCCAGCAGCGTCAGGGACACCGTTCACAGTGGAAACACCATATATTTT
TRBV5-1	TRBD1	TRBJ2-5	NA	CASSTGTGGVQETQYF	TGCGCCAGCAGCACCGGGACAGGGGGGGTTCAAGAGACCCAGTACTTC
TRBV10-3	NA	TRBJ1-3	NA	CAISLQGSGNTIYF	TGTGCCATCAGCCTGCAGGGATCTGGAAACACCATATATTTT
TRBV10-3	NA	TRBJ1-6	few	CAIGRQSDSPLHF	TGTGCCATCGGTAGACAGTCCGATTCACCCCTCCACTTT
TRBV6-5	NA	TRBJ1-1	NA	CASSYSTGSTEAFF	TGTGCCAGCAGTTACTCGACGGGGTCGACTGAAGCTTTCTTT
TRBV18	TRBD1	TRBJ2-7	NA	CASSRSGTGGLHEQYF	TGTGCCAGCTCACGGTCCGGGACAGGGGGCCTCCACGAGCAGTACTTC
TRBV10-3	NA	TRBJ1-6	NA	CAITQDRFVSPLHF	TGTGCCATCACTCAGGACAGATTTGTTTCACCCCTCCACTTT
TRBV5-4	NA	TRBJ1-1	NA	CASSPGNVGEAFF	TGTGCCAGCAGCCCGGGTAATGTGGGTGAAGCTTTCTTT
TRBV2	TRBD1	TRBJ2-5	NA	CASSGDRSKTQYF	TGTGCCAGCAGTGGGGACAGGTCCAAGACCCAGTACTTC
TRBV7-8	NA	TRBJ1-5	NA	CASSWAGGDSNQPQHF	TGTGCCAGCAGCTGGGCGGGGGGGGATAGCAATCAGCCCCAGCATTTT
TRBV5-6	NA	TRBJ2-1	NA	CASSPSGRGYNEQFF	TGTGCCAGCAGCCCCTCCGGTCGGGGGTACAATGAGCAGTTCTTC
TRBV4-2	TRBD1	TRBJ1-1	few	CASSQDYRGNTEAFF	TGTGCCAGCAGCCAAGATTACAGGGGGAACACTGAAGCTTTCTTT
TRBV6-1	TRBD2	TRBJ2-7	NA	CASSEALSGGASYEQYF	TGTGCCAGCAGTGAAGCGCTAAGCGGGGGGGCCTCCTACGAGCAGTACTTC
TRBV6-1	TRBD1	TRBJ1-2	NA	CASSDHTGGRYGYTF	TGTGCCAGCAGTGATCACACAGGGGGCAGGTATGGCTACACCTTC
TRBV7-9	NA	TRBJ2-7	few	CASSQGLSYYEQYF	TGTGCCAGCAGCCAGGGACTCTCCTACTACGAGCAGTACTTC
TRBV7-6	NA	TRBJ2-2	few	CASSPRGGGVTGELFF	TGTGCCAGCAGCCCAAGGGGCGGCGGGGTAACCGGGGAGCTGTTTTTT
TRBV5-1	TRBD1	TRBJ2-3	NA	CASSGRTGEDTQYF	TGCGCCAGCAGTGGGAGGACAGGGGAAGATACGCAGTATTTT
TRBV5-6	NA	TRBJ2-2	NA	CASSLPGSDTGELFF	TGTGCCAGCAGCTTGCCGGGGTCGGACACCGGGGAGCTGTTTTTT
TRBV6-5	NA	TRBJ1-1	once	CASIKTWAGNEAFF	TGTGCCAGCATAAAAACATGGGCAGGGAATGAAGCTTTCTTT
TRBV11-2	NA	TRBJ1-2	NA	CASSLGGYRGGYTF	TGTGCCAGCAGCTTAGGCGGTTATCGGGGTGGCTACACCTTC
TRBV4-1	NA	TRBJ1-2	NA	CASSRENWGYTF	TGCGCCAGCAGCCGAGAGAACTGGGGCTACACCTTC
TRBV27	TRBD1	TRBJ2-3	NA	CASSLKGTGLTDTQYF	TGTGCCAGCAGTTTAAAGGGGACAGGCCTCACAGATACGCAGTATTTT
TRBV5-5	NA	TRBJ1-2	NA	CASSSGFTDYGYTF	TGTGCCAGCAGCTCGGGGTTTACTGACTATGGCTACACCTTC
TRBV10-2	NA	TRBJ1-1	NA	CASSEEARAPAGKPEAFF	TGCGCCAGCAGTGAGGAGGCCCGGGCCCCGGCGGGAAAACCTGAAGCTTTCTTT
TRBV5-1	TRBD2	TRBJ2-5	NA	CASSLGAGVKTQYF	TGCGCCAGCAGCTTAGGAGCGGGGGTGAAGACCCAGTACTTC
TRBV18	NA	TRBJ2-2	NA	CASSQGLPGWTGELFF	TGTGCCAGCTCACAGGGATTGCCAGGGTGGACCGGGGAGCTGTTTTTT
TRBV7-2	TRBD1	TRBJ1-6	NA	CASSYGTGSPLHF	TGTGCCAGCAGCTATGGGACAGGTTCACCCCTCCACTTT
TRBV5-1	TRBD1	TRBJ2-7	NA	CASSFRDRGQGQYF	TGCGCCAGCAGCTTCCGGGACAGGGGGCAAGGACAGTACTTC
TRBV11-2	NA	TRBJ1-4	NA	CASSLGGRAGEKLFF	TGTGCCAGCAGCTTAGGGGGCAGGGCTGGTGAAAAACTGTTTTTT
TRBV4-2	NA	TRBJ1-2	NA	CASSQESGGRRALYGYTF	TGTGCCAGCAGCCAAGAGTCGGGGGGCAGGCGGGCTTTATATGGCTACACCTTC
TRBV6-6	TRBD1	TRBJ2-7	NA	CASSSRGIYEQYF	TGTGCCAGCAGTTCCAGGGGGATATACGAGCAGTACTTC
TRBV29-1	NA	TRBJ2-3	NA	CSSTGGTNHPSTDTQYF	TGCAGCTCAACAGGGGGGACTAATCACCCTAGCACAGATACGCAGTATTTT
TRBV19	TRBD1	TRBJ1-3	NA	CASSFGQGRNTIYF	TGTGCCAGTAGTTTCGGACAGGGAAGAAACACCATATATTTT
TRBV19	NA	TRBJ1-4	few	CASSAVQGSTRKLFF	TGTGCCAGTAGTGCGGTTCAGGGGTCGACGAGGAAACTGTTTTTT
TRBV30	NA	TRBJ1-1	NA	CAWDILFNTEAFF	TGTGCCTGGGACATTTTGTTCAACACTGAAGCTTTCTTT
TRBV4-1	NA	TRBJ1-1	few	CASNEQGNTEAFF	TGCGCCAGCAACGAACAGGGGAACACTGAAGCTTTCTTT
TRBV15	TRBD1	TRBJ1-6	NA	CATSRRPDRDNSPLHF	TGTGCCACCAGCAGACGACCGGACAGGGATAATTCACCCCTCCACTTT